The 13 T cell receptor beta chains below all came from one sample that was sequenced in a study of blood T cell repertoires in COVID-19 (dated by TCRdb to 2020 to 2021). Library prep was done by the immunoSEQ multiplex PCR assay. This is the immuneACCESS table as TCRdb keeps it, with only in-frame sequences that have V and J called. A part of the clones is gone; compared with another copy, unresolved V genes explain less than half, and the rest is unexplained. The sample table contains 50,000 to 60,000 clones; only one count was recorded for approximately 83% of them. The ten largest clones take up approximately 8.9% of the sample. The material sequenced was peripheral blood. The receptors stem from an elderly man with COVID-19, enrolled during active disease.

CDR3 protein: CASKGTGGQPQHF. DNA for the CDR3: TGTGCCAGCAAAGGAACAGGCGGACAGCCCCAGCATTTT. The rearrangement uses TRBV2 and TRBJ1-5, with a tentative D call TRBD1 (5 bases). There are 13 residues in the CDR3. V was cut by 7 bases and J by 7 bases, with 14 bases left in between. CDR1 and CDR2 from the germline V gene are SNHLY and FYNNEI.

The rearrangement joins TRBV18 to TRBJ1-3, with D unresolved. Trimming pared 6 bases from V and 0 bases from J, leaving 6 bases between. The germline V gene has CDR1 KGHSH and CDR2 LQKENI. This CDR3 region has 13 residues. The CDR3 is CASSGDSGNTIYF. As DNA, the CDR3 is TGTGCCAGCTCCGGTGACTCTGGAAACACCATATATTTT.

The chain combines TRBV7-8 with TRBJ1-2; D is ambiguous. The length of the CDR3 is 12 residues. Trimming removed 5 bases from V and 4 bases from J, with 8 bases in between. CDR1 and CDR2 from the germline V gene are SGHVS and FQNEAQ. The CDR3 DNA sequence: TGTGCCAGCAGCCCCACCAGCTATGGCTACACCTTC. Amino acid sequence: CASSPTSYGYTF.

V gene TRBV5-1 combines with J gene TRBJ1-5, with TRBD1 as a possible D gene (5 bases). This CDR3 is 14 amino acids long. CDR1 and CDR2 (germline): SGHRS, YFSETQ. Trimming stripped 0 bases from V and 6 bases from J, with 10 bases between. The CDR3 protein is CASSLAGGSQPQHF. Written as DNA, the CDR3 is TGCGCCAGCAGCTTGGCCGGGGGGAGTCAGCCCCAGCATTTT.

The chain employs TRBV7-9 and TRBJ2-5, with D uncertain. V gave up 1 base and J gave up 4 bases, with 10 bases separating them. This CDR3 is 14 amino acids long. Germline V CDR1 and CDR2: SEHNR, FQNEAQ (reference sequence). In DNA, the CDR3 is TGTGCCAGCAGCTTAGGTGCGCGGCGAGAGACCCAGTACTTC. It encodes CASSLGARRETQYF. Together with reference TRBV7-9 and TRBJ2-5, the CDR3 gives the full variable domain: DTGVSQNPRHKITKRGQNVTFRCDPISEHNRLYWYRQTLGQGPEFLTYFQNEAQLEKSRLLSDRFSAERPKGSFSTLEIQRTEQGDSAMYLCASSLGARRETQYFGPGTRLLVL.

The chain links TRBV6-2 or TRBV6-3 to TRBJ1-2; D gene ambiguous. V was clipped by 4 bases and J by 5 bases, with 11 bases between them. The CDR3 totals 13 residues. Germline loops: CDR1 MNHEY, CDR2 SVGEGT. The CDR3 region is CASSWTGFYGYTF. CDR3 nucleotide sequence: TGTGCCAGCAGTTGGACGGGATTTTATGGCTACACCTTC.

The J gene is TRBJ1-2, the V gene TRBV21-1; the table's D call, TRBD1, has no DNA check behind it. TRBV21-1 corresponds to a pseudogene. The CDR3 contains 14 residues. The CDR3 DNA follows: TGTGCCAGCAGCTCCAATCAGTCGCAATATGGCTACACCTTC. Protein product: CASSSNQSQYGYTF.

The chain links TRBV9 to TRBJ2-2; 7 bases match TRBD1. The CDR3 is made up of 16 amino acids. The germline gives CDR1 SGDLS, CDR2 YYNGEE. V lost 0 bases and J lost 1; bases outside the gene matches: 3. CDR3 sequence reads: CASSVETGRNTGELFF. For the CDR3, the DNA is TGTGCCAGCAGCGTAGAGACAGGGAGGAACACCGGGGAGCTGTTTTTT.

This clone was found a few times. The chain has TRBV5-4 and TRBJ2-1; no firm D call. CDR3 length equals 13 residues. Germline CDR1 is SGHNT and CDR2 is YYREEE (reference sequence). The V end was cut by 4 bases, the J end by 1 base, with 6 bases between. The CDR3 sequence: CASSPTSYNEQFF. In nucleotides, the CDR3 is TGTGCCAGCAGCCCGACATCCTACAATGAGCAGTTCTTC.

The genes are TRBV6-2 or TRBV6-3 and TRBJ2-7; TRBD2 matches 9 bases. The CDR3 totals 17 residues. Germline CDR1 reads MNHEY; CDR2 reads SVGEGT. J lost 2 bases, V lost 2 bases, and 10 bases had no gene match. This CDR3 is CASSYARYSGGPYEQYF. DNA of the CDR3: TGTGCCAGCAGTTACGCCCGATACAGCGGGGGGCCCTACGAGCAGTACTTC.

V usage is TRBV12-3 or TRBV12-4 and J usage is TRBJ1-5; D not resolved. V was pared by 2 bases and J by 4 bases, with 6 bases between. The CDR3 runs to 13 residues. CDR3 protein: CASSLTGNQPQHF. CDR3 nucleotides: TGTGCCAGCAGTTTAACTGGTAATCAGCCCCAGCATTTT.

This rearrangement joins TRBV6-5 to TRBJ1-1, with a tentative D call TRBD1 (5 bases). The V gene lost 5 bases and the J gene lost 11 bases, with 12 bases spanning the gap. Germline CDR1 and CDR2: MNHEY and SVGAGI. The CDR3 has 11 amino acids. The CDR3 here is CASSQGRLAFF. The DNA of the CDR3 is TGTGCCAGCAGTCAGGGCCGTTTGGCTTTCTTT.

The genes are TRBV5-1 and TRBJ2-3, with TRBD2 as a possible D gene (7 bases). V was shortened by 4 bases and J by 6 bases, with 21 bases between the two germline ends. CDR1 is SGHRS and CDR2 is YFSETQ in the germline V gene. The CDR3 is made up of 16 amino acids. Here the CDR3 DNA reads TGCGCCAGCAGCCCTAACGGGGGGCGGGAGTTTGATACGCAGTATTTT. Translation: CASSPNGGREFDTQYF.